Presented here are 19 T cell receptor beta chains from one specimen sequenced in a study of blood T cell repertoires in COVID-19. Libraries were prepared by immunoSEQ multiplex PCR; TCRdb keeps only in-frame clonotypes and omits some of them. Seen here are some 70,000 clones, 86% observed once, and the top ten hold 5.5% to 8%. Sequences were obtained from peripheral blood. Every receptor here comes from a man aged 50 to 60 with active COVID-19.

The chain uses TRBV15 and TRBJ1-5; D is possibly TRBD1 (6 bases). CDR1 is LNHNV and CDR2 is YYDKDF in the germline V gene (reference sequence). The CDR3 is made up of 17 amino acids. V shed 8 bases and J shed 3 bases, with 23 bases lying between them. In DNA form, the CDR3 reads TGTGCCACCGGACGGGACACGAACGTAAGAATCAATCAGCCCCAGCATTTT. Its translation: CATGRDTNVRINQPQHF.

CDR3 residues: CASRVGLARISDTQYF. CDR3 nucleotides: TGTGCCAGCAGAGTTGGACTAGCAAGAATTTCAGATACGCAGTATTTT. This rearrangement joins TRBV2 to TRBJ2-3, with 8 bases aligning to TRBD2. The ends lost 6 bases at V and 4 bases at J; junction bases unmatched: 12. The V gene's germline CDR1 is SNHLY and CDR2 FYNNEI. The CDR3 consists of 16 residues.

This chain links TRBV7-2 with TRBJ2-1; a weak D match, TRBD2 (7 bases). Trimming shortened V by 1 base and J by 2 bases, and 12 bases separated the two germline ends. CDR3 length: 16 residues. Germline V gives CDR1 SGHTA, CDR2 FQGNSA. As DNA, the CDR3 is TGTGCCAGCAGCTTAGGTGGCGGGGGCCCCTACAATGAGCAGTTCTTC. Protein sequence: CASSLGGGGPYNEQFF.

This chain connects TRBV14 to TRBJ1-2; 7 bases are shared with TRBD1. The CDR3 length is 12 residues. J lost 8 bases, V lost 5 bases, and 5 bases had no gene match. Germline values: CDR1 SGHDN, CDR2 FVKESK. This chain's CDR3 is CASSGGGTGYTF. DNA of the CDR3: TGTGCCAGCAGCGGAGGGGGCACGGGCTACACCTTC.

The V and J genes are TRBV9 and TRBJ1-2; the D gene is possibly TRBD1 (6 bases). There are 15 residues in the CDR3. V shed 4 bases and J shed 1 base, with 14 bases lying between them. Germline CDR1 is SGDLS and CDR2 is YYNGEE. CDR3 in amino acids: CASSPRGGVNYGYTF. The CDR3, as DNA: TGTGCCAGCAGCCCGAGGGGGGGCGTTAACTATGGCTACACCTTC.

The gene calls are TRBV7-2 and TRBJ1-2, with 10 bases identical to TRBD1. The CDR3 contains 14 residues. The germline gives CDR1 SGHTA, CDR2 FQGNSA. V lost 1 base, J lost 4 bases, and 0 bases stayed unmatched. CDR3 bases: TGTGCCAGCAGCTTAGGGACAGGGGGCTATGGCTACACCTTC. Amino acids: CASSLGTGGYGYTF.

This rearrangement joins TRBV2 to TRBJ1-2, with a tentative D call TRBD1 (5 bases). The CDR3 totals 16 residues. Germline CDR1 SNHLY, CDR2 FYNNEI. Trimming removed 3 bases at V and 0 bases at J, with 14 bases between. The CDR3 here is CASSERRGAPNYGYTF. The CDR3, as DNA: TGTGCCAGCAGTGAGAGGCGGGGCGCTCCTAACTATGGCTACACCTTC.

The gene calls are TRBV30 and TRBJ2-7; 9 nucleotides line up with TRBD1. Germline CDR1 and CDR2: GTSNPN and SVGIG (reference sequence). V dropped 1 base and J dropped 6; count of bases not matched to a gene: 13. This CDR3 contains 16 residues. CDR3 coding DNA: TGTGCCTGGAGTGCCTGGGGCGGGACAGGGTTGGTCGAGCAGTACGTC. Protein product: CAWSAWGGTGLVEQYV.

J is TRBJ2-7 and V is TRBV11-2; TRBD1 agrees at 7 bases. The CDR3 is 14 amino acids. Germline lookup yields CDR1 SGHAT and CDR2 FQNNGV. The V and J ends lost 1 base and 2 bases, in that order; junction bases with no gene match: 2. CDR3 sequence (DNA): TGTGCCAGCAGCTTAGGACAGGGAACCTACGAGCAGTACTTC. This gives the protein CASSLGQGTYEQYF.

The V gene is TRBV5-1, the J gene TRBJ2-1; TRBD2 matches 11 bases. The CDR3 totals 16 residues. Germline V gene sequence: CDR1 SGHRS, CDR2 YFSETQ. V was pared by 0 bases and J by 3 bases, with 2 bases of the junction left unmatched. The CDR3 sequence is CASSLAGTSGYNEQFF. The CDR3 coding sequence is TGCGCCAGCAGCTTGGCCGGGACTAGCGGCTACAATGAGCAGTTCTTC.

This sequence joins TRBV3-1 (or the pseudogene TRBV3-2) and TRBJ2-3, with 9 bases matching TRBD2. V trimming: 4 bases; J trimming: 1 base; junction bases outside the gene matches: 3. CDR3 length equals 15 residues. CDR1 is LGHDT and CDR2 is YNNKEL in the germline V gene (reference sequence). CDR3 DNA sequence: TGTGCCAGCAGCCTAAGACTAGCGGGCACAGATACGCAGTATTTT. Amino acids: CASSLRLAGTDTQYF.

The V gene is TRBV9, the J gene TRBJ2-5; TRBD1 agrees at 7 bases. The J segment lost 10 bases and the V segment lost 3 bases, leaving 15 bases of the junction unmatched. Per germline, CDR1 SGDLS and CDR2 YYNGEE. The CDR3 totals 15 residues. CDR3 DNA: TGTGCCAGCAGCGCCTCCGGGGCAGCAGGGGGTGACCAGTACTTC. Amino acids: CASSASGAAGGDQYF.

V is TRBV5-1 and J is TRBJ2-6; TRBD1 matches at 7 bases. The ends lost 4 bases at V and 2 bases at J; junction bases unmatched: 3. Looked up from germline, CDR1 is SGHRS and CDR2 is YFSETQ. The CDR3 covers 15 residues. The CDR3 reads CASSLTGAGANVLTF. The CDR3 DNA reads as TGCGCCAGCAGCCTAACAGGGGCTGGGGCCAACGTCCTGACTTTC.

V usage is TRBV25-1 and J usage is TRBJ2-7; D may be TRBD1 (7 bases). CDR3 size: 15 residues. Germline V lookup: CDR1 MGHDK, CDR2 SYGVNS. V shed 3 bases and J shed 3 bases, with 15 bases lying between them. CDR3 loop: CASSDTGGDSYEQYF. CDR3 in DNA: TGTGCCAGCAGTGATACTGGCGGGGACAGCTACGAGCAGTACTTC.

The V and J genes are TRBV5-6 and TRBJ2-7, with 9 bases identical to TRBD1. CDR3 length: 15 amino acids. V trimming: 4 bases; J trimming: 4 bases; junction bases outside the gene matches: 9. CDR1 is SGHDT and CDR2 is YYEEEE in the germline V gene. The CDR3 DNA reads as TGTGCCAGCAGCGCGACCGGACAGGGGACTTACGAGCAGTACTTC. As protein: CASSATGQGTYEQYF.

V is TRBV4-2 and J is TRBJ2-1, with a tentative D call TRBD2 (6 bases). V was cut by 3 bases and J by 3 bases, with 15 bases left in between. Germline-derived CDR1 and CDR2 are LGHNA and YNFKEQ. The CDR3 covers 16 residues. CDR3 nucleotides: TGTGCCAGCAGCCAGCCTTTAATAGCGGTCTACAATGAGCAGTTCTTC. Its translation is CASSQPLIAVYNEQFF.

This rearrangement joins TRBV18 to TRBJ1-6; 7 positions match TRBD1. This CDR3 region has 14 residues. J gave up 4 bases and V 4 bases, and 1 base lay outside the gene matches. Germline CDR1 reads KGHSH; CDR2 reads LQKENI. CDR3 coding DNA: TGTGCCAGCTCACAGGGACAGTATAATTCACCCCTCCACTTT. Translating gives CASSQGQYNSPLHF.

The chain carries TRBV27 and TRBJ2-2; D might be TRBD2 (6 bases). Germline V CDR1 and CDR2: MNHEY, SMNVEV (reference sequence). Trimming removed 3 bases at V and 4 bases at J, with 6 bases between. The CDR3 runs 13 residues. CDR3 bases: TGTGCCAGCAGTTTTAGCGGCACCGGGGAGCTGTTTTTT. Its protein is CASSFSGTGELFF.

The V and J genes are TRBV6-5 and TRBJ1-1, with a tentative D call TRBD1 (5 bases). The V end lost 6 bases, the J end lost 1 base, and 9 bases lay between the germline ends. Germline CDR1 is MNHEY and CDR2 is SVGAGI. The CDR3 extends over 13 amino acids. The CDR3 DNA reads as TGTGCCAGCAGGCTGACAGAGAACACTGAAGCTTTCTTT. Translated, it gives CASRLTENTEAFF.